These 24 T cell receptor beta chains were all obtained from the same sample, sequenced in a study of shared clonotypes between healthy human individuals. TCRdb keeps only in-frame clones here, not all; method: immunoSEQ multiplex PCR. The sample holds about 690,000 clones, less than 95% seen once. The sequencing sample was made of memory CD8+ T cells from PBMCs. Subset of the sample: CD45RO+ cells pooled with CCR7-negative TemRA cells. The receptors derive from a man between 18 and 29 years old in good health. Some clones in this sample may be carry-over from other donors' samples.

About this clone: At one of its ends the junction is not consistent with the germline gene, which may arise from a read error. The rearrangement uses TRBV28 and TRBJ1-1, with D hard to call. The germline V gene encodes CDR1 MDHEN and CDR2 SYDVKM. The CDR3 extends over 13 amino acids. The CDR3 protein is CASNLTPAGRAFF. CDR3 DNA sequence: TGTGCCAGCAATTTAACCCCGGCTGGCCGAGCTTTCTTT.

The chain has TRBV9 and TRBJ2-3; D may match TRBD1 or TRBD2 (6 bases each). V dropped 0 bases and J dropped 6 bases, with 17 bases sitting between them. The length of the CDR3 is 16 residues. Germline assignment: CDR1 SGDLS and CDR2 YYNGEE. CDR3 residues: CASSVGITLGGDTQYF. For the CDR3, the DNA is TGTGCCAGCAGCGTAGGGATAACCTTAGGGGGGGATACGCAGTATTTT.

V and J are TRBV2 and TRBJ2-7, with D tentatively TRBD1 or TRBD2 (5 bases each). This CDR3 spans 13 amino acids. V was clipped by 8 bases and J by 4 bases, with 15 bases between them. Germline CDR1 and CDR2: SNHLY and FYNNEI. The CDR3 loop reads CASGGRFDYEQYF. The CDR3 nucleotides read TGTGCCAGCGGGGGACGTTTCGATTACGAGCAGTACTTC.

The genes are TRBV9 and TRBJ2-1; perhaps TRBD1 as D (6 bases). Germline V gene sequence: CDR1 SGDLS, CDR2 YYNGEE. V was pared by 4 bases and J by 5 bases, with 19 bases between. This CDR3 comprises 16 residues. The CDR3 spells CASSTRTEGINNEQFF. CDR3 DNA sequence: TGTGCCAGCAGCACCCGGACAGAAGGGATAAACAATGAGCAGTTCTTC. Based on the CDR3 plus reference TRBV9 and TRBJ2-1, the full variable domain is DSGVTQTPKHLITATGQRVTLRCSPRSGDLSVYWYQQSLDQGLQFLIQYYNGEERAKGNILERFSAQQFPDLHSELNLSSLELGDSALYFCASSTRTEGINNEQFFGPGTRLTVL.

The chain joins TRBV19 to TRBJ1-5; D is unclear. Looked up from germline, CDR1 is LNHDA and CDR2 is SQIVND (reference sequence). The ends were cut back, 0 bases at V and 7 bases at J, with 13 bases in the middle. The CDR3 runs 15 residues. For the CDR3, the DNA is TGTGCCAGTAGTATAGAAGCCGTTCGATGGCAGCCCCAGCATTTT. Its protein is CASSIEAVRWQPQHF.

The genes are TRBV6-1 and TRBJ2-3; TRBD1 matches at 11 bases. The CDR3 length is 15 residues. Germline V gene lookup returns CDR1 MNHNS and CDR2 SASEGT. V lost 2 bases, J lost 5 bases, and 3 bases stayed unmatched. The CDR3 region is CASSEWTGGGDTQYF. The DNA of the CDR3 is TGTGCCAGCAGTGAATGGACAGGGGGCGGAGATACGCAGTATTTT.

This clone appeared a single time. The chain combines TRBV5-5 with TRBJ2-7; D is perhaps TRBD2 (7 bases). Per the germline V gene, CDR1 is SGHKS and CDR2 is YYEKEE (reference sequence). CDR3 length equals 15 residues. The V gene lost 4 bases and the J gene lost 2 bases, with 16 bases spanning the gap. As DNA, the CDR3 is TGTGCCAGCAGCCCGTGGGGGGGGCCAACCTACGAGCAGTACTTC. This translates into CASSPWGGPTYEQYF. Combining the CDR3 with reference TRBV5-5 and TRBJ2-7 gives the whole variable domain DAGVTQSPTHLIKTRGQQVTLRCSPISGHKSVSWYQQVLGQGPQFIFQYYEKEERGRGNFPDRFSARQFPNYSSELNVNALLLGDSALYLCASSPWGGPTYEQYFGPGTRLTVT.

The J gene is TRBJ1-5, the V gene TRBV6-1, with D uncertain. The V and J ends lost 4 bases and 6 bases respectively, with 10 bases between them. This CDR3 region has 13 residues. Germline V gene data show CDR1 as MNHNS and CDR2 as SASEGT. The CDR3 protein is CASSAVSSQPQHF. The CDR3 DNA is TGTGCCAGCAGTGCCGTGAGTAGTCAGCCCCAGCATTTT.

The rearrangement links TRBV5-6 to TRBJ2-1, with 12 bases lining up with TRBD2. Germline V lookup: CDR1 SGHDT, CDR2 YYEEEE. CDR3 length equals 15 residues. Trimming cost V 4 bases and J 4 bases; bases outside gene matches: 3. The chain's CDR3 is CASSTLAGGYNEQFF. The CDR3 DNA is TGTGCCAGCAGCACCCTAGCGGGAGGGTACAATGAGCAGTTCTTC. Supplemented by reference TRBV5-6 and TRBJ2-1, the full variable domain reads DAGVTQSPTHLIKTRGQQVTLRCSPKSGHDTVSWYQQALGQGPQFIFQYYEEEERQRGNFPDRFSGHQFPNYSSELNVNALLLGDSALYLCASSTLAGGYNEQFFGPGTRLTVL.

Only a few counts were recorded for this clone. The chain carries TRBV7-3 and TRBJ2-2, with TRBD1 matching 11 bases. The CDR3 covers 15 residues. From germline, CDR1 is SGHTA and CDR2 FQGTGA. The J segment lost 5 bases and the V segment lost 4 bases, leaving 3 bases of the junction unmatched. CDR3: CASSSGTGGTGELFF. Written as DNA, the CDR3 is TGTGCCAGCAGCTCCGGGACAGGGGGGACCGGGGAGCTGTTTTTT.

The chain couples TRBV9 to TRBJ2-5; perhaps TRBD2 as D (6 bases). CDR3 size: 16 residues. Germline CDR1 reads SGDLS; CDR2 reads YYNGEE. The V gene lost 0 bases and the J gene lost 2 bases, with 14 bases spanning the gap. The CDR3 region is CASSVGPGRDQETQYF. In DNA form, the CDR3 reads TGTGCCAGCAGCGTAGGCCCCGGGCGGGATCAAGAGACCCAGTACTTC.

The chain recombines TRBV4-2 with TRBJ2-3; TRBD1 matches 10 bases. This CDR3 is built from 16 residues. Germline V CDR1 and CDR2: LGHNA, YNFKEQ. After removal of 5 bases from V and 3 bases from J, the junction contained 8 bases not matched to a gene. Written as DNA, the CDR3 is TGTGCCAGCAGCTTCAGGGGACAGGGGAGGACAGATACGCAGTATTTT. Its translation is CASSFRGQGRTDTQYF.

The chain employs TRBV27 and TRBJ2-7; 7 bases fit TRBD2. CDR1 MNHEY and CDR2 SMNVEV come from the germline V gene (reference sequence). The CDR3 has 15 residues. V lost 3 bases, J lost 2 bases, and 7 bases stayed unmatched. Written as DNA, the CDR3 is TGTGCCAGCAGTTTTGGTAGCGGGCGTCCCTACGAGCAGTACTTC. Protein product: CASSFGSGRPYEQYF.

The chain combines TRBV27 with TRBJ1-4; no firm D call. The CDR3 extends over 14 amino acids. Germline CDR1 is MNHEY and CDR2 is SMNVEV (reference sequence). The V end was cut by 5 bases, the J end by 4 bases, with 11 bases between. The CDR3 DNA follows: TGTGCCAGCAGTCCAACAAACTATAATGAAAAACTGTTTTTT. Protein sequence: CASSPTNYNEKLFF.

The chain combines TRBV2 with TRBJ2-7, with D perhaps given as TRBD1 or TRBD2 (5 bases each). This CDR3 comprises 14 residues. CDR1 is SNHLY and CDR2 is FYNNEI in the germline V gene. The ends were cut back, 4 bases at V and 4 bases at J, with 14 bases in the middle. The CDR3 bases are TGTGCCAGCAGTGTGGGACCGCGCACTTACGAGCAGTACTTC. This translates into CASSVGPRTYEQYF.

Here the CDR3 DNA reads TGTGCCAGCAGCTTGCTGCAGGGTCTAGTCGAGCAGTACTTC. Translation: CASSLLQGLVEQYF. The gene calls are TRBV5-6 and TRBJ2-7, with D possibly being TRBD1 (5 bases). The CDR3 runs to 14 residues. Trimming pared 1 base from V and 6 bases from J, leaving 14 bases between. Germline V gene data show CDR1 as SGHDT and CDR2 as YYEEEE.

The chain uses TRBV28 and TRBJ2-2; weak D call: TRBD2 (5 bases). With 3 bases removed from V and 2 bases from J, the gap between germline ends came to 13 bases. Germline values: CDR1 MDHEN, CDR2 SYDVKM. The CDR3 is 16 residues long. CDR3 DNA sequence: TGTGCCAGCAGTTTCCCGGAGGACTCAAACACCGGGGAGCTGTTTTTT. This codes for CASSFPEDSNTGELFF.

The chain recombines TRBV2 with TRBJ2-7; D perhaps matches TRBD1 (5 bases). The germline gives CDR1 SNHLY, CDR2 FYNNEI. V lost 2 bases, J lost 4 bases, and 12 bases lay in between. This CDR3 comprises 14 residues. CDR3 DNA sequence: TGTGCCAGCAGTGAATGGCAGGGAACATACGAGCAGTACTTC. This gives the protein CASSEWQGTYEQYF.

The genes are TRBV28 and TRBJ1-5; D possibly corresponds to TRBD1 (5 bases). V was clipped by 5 bases and J by 2 bases, with 16 bases between them. Germline V gene sequence: CDR1 MDHEN, CDR2 SYDVKM. The CDR3 is made up of 16 amino acids. CDR3 nucleotides: TGTGCCAGCAGTATTTTTCAGGGTCGAGGCAATCAGCCCCAGCATTTT. It is translated as CASSIFQGRGNQPQHF.

This clone was observed once. The chain joins TRBV27 to TRBJ2-7; the D gene is possibly TRBD1 (6 bases). V was clipped by 6 bases and J by 1 base, with 16 bases between them. The CDR3 runs to 15 residues. The germline CDR1 and CDR2 sequences are MNHEY and SMNVEV (reference sequence). The CDR3 sequence: CASSTLPDRSYEQYF. In nucleotides, the CDR3 is TGTGCCAGCAGCACTCTACCGGACAGATCCTACGAGCAGTACTTC.

J is TRBJ2-3 and V is TRBV19; D may correspond to TRBD1 or TRBD2 (6 bases each). CDR3 length equals 15 residues. Trimming pared 10 bases from V and 2 bases from J, leaving 19 bases between. From germline, CDR1 is LNHDA and CDR2 SQIVND (reference sequence). CDR3 loop: CATGGSQTFTDTQYF. DNA for the CDR3: TGTGCCACCGGGGGCTCCCAGACCTTCACAGATACGCAGTATTTT.

The V call is TRBV5-5, the J call TRBJ2-7, with D hard to call. This CDR3 is 14 amino acids long. V was trimmed by 0 bases and J by 0 bases, leaving 7 bases between them. The germline CDR1 and CDR2 sequences are SGHKS and YYEKEE (reference sequence). The CDR3 DNA reads as TGTGCCAGCAGCTTGGGGCCGAGCTCCTACGAGCAGTACTTC. Protein sequence: CASSLGPSSYEQYF.

A single count supports this clone. The chain is built from TRBV10-3 and TRBJ2-7; 7 bases map to TRBD2. The length of the CDR3 is 16 residues. In germline, CDR1 is ENHRY, CDR2 SYGVKD. V was clipped by 1 base and J by 0 bases; unmatched bases: 6. CDR3: CAISELGGGSSYEQYF. CDR3 in DNA: TGTGCCATCAGTGAGTTGGGGGGAGGGAGCTCCTACGAGCAGTACTTC.

This clone came up many times. Other DNA sequences within the sample encode an identical CDR3. The gene calls are TRBV4-1 and TRBJ2-7, with unresolved D. Between the trimmed V and J ends, which lost 1 base and 4 bases, there was a span of 8 bases. CDR1 and CDR2 (germline): MGHRA, YSYEKL. The CDR3 totals 13 residues. Here the CDR3 DNA reads TGCGCCAGCAGCCAAGGCCTGGGGTACGAGCAGTACTTC. Translated, it gives CASSQGLGYEQYF.